One sample yielded the 25 T cell receptor beta chains listed below, sequenced in a study of blood T cell repertoires in COVID-19. Method: immunoSEQ multiplex PCR; TCRdb's copy keeps in-frame clones and lacks some. This table holds about 160,000 clones, roughly 93% found once. Specimen: peripheral blood. These receptors were collected from a young man with acute or convalescent COVID-19.

This clone was picked up a small number of times. The chain carries TRBV6-1 and TRBJ1-2; D might be TRBD1 (6 bases). Germline CDR1 is MNHNS and CDR2 is SASEGT. Deletions cut 1 base from V and 4 bases from J, with 13 bases between. The CDR3 contains 15 residues. The CDR3 DNA reads as TGTGCCAGCAGTGAAGGACGGGGGGCCGTCTATGGCTACACCTTC. Amino acid sequence: CASSEGRGAVYGYTF.

The V gene is TRBV5-6, the J gene TRBJ2-1, with 9 bases identical to TRBD1. Per the germline V gene, CDR1 is SGHDT and CDR2 is YYEEEE. Trimming cost V 0 bases and J 8 bases; bases outside gene matches: 9. The CDR3 has 16 residues. CDR3 protein: CASSLELRDRVHEQFF. The CDR3 DNA reads TGTGCCAGCAGCTTGGAATTAAGGGACAGGGTGCATGAGCAGTTCTTC. The complete variable domain, with remaining parts taken from reference TRBV5-6 and TRBJ2-1, reads DAGVTQSPTHLIKTRGQQVTLRCSPKSGHDTVSWYQQALGQGPQFIFQYYEEEERQRGNFPDRFSGHQFPNYSSELNVNALLLGDSALYLCASSLELRDRVHEQFFGPGTRLTVL.

The V call is TRBV9, the J call TRBJ2-1; 7 positions agree with TRBD1. CDR1 SGDLS and CDR2 YYNGEE come from the germline V gene. The trim removed 3 bases at V and 12 bases at J, leaving 9 bases unmatched. The CDR3 is 13 amino acids. CDR3 in amino acids: CASSAVVEGAQFF. CDR3 in DNA: TGTGCCAGCAGCGCCGTGGTTGAGGGGGCGCAGTTCTTC.

The chain is built from TRBV10-1 and TRBJ2-6, with TRBD1 matching over 7 bases. The germline CDR1 and CDR2 sequences are WNHNN and SYGVQD (reference sequence). The trim removed 6 bases at V and 2 bases at J, leaving 10 bases unmatched. CDR3 length: 17 residues. The CDR3 loop reads CASSPHDRAPGANVLTF. The CDR3 DNA sequence: TGCGCCAGCAGCCCCCACGACAGGGCCCCTGGGGCCAACGTCCTGACTTTC.

The genes are TRBV19 and TRBJ2-1, with TRBD2 matching over 9 bases. Germline-derived CDR1 and CDR2 are LNHDA and SQIVND (reference sequence). V lost 9 bases and J lost 4; bases outside the gene matches: 10. CDR3 length: 15 residues. The CDR3 nucleotides read TGTGCCAGCTCTAATAGCGGGAGAGGGTACAATGAGCAGTTCTTC. It encodes CASSNSGRGYNEQFF.

The gene calls are TRBV9 and TRBJ1-2; 8 positions agree with TRBD1. Unmatched junction bases numbered 10, after V lost 3 bases and J lost 0 bases. Looked up from germline, CDR1 is SGDLS and CDR2 is YYNGEE. This CDR3 spans 17 amino acids. The CDR3 DNA reads as TGTGCCAGCAGCGGACCGAGACAGGGGACCTCTAACTATGGCTACACCTTC. Its translation is CASSGPRQGTSNYGYTF.

The chain couples TRBV5-1 to TRBJ2-2, with TRBD2 matching 8 bases. The V and J ends lost 5 bases and 0 bases, in that order; junction bases with no gene match: 6. The germline V gene encodes CDR1 SGHRS and CDR2 YFSETQ. The CDR3 is 16 residues long. The CDR3 is CASRISGGTNTGELFF. For the CDR3, the DNA is TGCGCCAGCAGAATCTCGGGGGGGACGAACACCGGGGAGCTGTTTTTT.

The V gene is TRBV18, the J gene TRBJ1-5; D is ambiguous. Germline V CDR1 and CDR2: KGHSH, LQKENI. The CDR3 is made up of 17 amino acids. V lost 3 bases, J lost 2 bases, and 17 bases lay in between. CDR3 in DNA: TGTGCCAGCTCACCCAATTCCCGACATTCAGGCAATCAGCCCCAGCATTTT. As protein: CASSPNSRHSGNQPQHF.

This chain joins TRBV5-1 and TRBJ2-7, with 8 bases lining up with TRBD1. The germline V gene encodes CDR1 SGHRS and CDR2 YFSETQ. The ends lost 4 bases at V and 2 bases at J; junction bases unmatched: 5. This CDR3 has 14 amino acids. The CDR3 bases are TGCGCCAGCAGCCCTCGGACAGGGACCTACGAGCAGTACTTC. Its protein product is CASSPRTGTYEQYF.

J is TRBJ1-1 and V is TRBV9; 8 nucleotides line up with TRBD1. V shed 3 bases, J shed 0 bases, and the junction held 10 bases outside the gene matches. In germline, CDR1 is SGDLS, CDR2 YYNGEE. The CDR3 sequence is 17 residues long. The CDR3 sequence: CASSGGTGSFLNTEAFF. In nucleotides, the CDR3 is TGTGCCAGCAGCGGAGGGACAGGTTCCTTCTTGAACACTGAAGCTTTCTTT.

The chain couples TRBV11-2 to TRBJ1-2; 12 nucleotides line up with TRBD1. The CDR3 sequence is 16 residues long. CDR1 is SGHAT, CDR2 FQNNGV, per germline. The J segment lost 8 bases and the V segment lost 5 bases, leaving 12 bases of the junction unmatched. The CDR3 sequence is CASSRPGTGGAEGYTF. The DNA of the CDR3 is TGTGCCAGCAGCCGTCCCGGGACAGGGGGCGCGGAAGGCTACACCTTC.

The V and J genes are TRBV6-9 and TRBJ1-5; D is perhaps TRBD1 (5 bases). The V end was cut by 4 bases, the J end by 3 bases, with 7 bases between. The CDR3 contains 13 residues. Per the germline V gene, CDR1 is MNHGY and CDR2 is SVAAGI. This CDR3 is CASSWGHNQPQHF. DNA for the CDR3: TGTGCCAGCAGTTGGGGCCACAATCAGCCCCAGCATTTT.

This rearrangement joins TRBV10-1 to TRBJ2-7; maybe TRBD2 (6 bases). The V and J ends lost 8 bases and 0 bases respectively, with 32 bases between them. CDR3 length: 20 residues. CDR1 is WNHNN and CDR2 is SYGVQD in the germline V gene (reference sequence). CDR3 DNA sequence: TGCGCCAGCGGCGGGCGCCACACTCTTCGGGACTCCCAACGCTCCTACGAGCAGTACTTC. Protein product: CASGGRHTLRDSQRSYEQYF.

The chain carries TRBV18 and TRBJ1-1; 8 nucleotides line up with TRBD1. Germline V gene lookup returns CDR1 KGHSH and CDR2 LQKENI. This CDR3 is built from 14 residues. V was pared by 7 bases and J by 1 base, with 5 bases of the junction left unmatched. The CDR3 spells CASLEGQANTEAFF. The CDR3 DNA follows: TGTGCCAGCTTAGAGGGACAGGCGAACACTGAAGCTTTCTTT.

The rearrangement uses TRBV5-1 and TRBJ2-1; 7 bases line up with TRBD2. The V and J ends lost 5 bases and 0 bases, in that order; junction bases with no gene match: 5. CDR1 is SGHRS, CDR2 YFSETQ, per germline. This CDR3 is 15 amino acids long. The CDR3 bases are TGCGCCAGCAGTCTAGCGGTGAGCTCCTACAATGAGCAGTTCTTC. It is translated as CASSLAVSSYNEQFF.

The CDR3 region has the DNA TGTGCCAGCAGTTACGGACCCCAGGGAACAGATACGCAGTATTTT. It is translated as CASSYGPQGTDTQYF. The chain joins TRBV6-5 to TRBJ2-3; TRBD1 might be the D (5 bases). The CDR3 is 15 residues long. Trimming removed 2 bases from V and 3 bases from J, with 12 bases in between. Germline V gene lookup returns CDR1 MNHEY and CDR2 SVGAGI.

The V call is TRBV19, the J call TRBJ2-2; D possibly corresponds to TRBD2 (6 bases). V lost 3 bases and J 1 base, leaving 9 bases between the germline ends. CDR3 length equals 15 residues. CDR1 and CDR2 (germline): LNHDA, SQIVND (reference sequence). Here the CDR3 DNA reads TGTGCCAGTAGTATGGGACTCCTGAACACCGGGGAGCTGTTTTTT. Its translation is CASSMGLLNTGELFF.

The rearrangement uses TRBV6-5 and TRBJ2-3; D might be TRBD1 (6 bases). The CDR3 is 15 residues long. Between the trimmed V and J ends, which lost 4 bases and 0 bases, there was a span of 11 bases. Looked up from germline, CDR1 is MNHEY and CDR2 is SVGAGI. CDR3 DNA: TGTGCCAGCAGTTTCAGGGGTCTAAGCACAGATACGCAGTATTTT. It encodes CASSFRGLSTDTQYF.

The chain joins TRBV27 to TRBJ2-3, with 10 bases matching TRBD1. V was clipped by 5 bases and J by 4 bases; unmatched bases: 6. Germline V lookup: CDR1 MNHEY, CDR2 SMNVEV (reference sequence). The CDR3 runs to 15 residues. Written as DNA, the CDR3 is TGTGCCAGCAGTCCGCCGGGACAGGGGCCAGATACGCAGTATTTT. This sequence encodes CASSPPGQGPDTQYF.

The chain joins TRBV19 to TRBJ1-3; TRBD1 agrees at 10 bases. The germline gives CDR1 LNHDA, CDR2 SQIVND (reference sequence). Trimming removed 5 bases from V and 1 base from J; junction bases left unmatched: 8. This CDR3 region has 17 residues. CDR3 sequence: CASSLRQGAKSGNTIYF. For the CDR3, the DNA is TGTGCCAGTAGTTTACGACAGGGGGCGAAGTCTGGAAACACCATATATTTT.

This chain links TRBV12-3 or TRBV12-4 with TRBJ1-6; D is uncertain. V was trimmed by 7 bases and J by 7 bases, leaving 11 bases between them. The CDR3 loop spans 13 amino acids. CDR3 nucleotide sequence: TGTGCCAGCAACCTACAGATAAATTCACCCCTCCACTTT. Translated, it gives CASNLQINSPLHF.

V is TRBV12-3 or TRBV12-4 and J is TRBJ2-1, with TRBD2 as a possible D gene (5 bases). Trimming left V 6 bases short and J 4 bases short, with 10 bases between. CDR3 length: 13 amino acids. CDR3 sequence reads: CASSLTSYNEQFF. For the CDR3, the DNA is TGTGCCAGCAGCCTCACTAGTTACAATGAGCAGTTCTTC.

The CDR3 DNA sequence: TGCGCCAGCAGCACTACTAGCGCCACGCAGTATTTT. Protein: CASSTTSATQYF. This chain links TRBV4-1 with TRBJ2-3; 7 bases align to TRBD2. V lost 5 bases to trimming and J lost 9 bases; unmatched junction nucleotides: 5. The CDR3 has 12 residues. Germline-derived CDR1 and CDR2 are MGHRA and YSYEKL.

The chain recombines TRBV6-1 with TRBJ1-6; D unresolved. CDR3 size: 15 residues. CDR1 is MNHNS and CDR2 is SASEGT in the germline V gene. V was pared by 3 bases and J by 10 bases, with 16 bases between. The DNA of the CDR3 is TGTGCCAGCAGTGAGTCGGGTGTACGAGCCTCACCCCTCCACTTT. Translated, it gives CASSESGVRASPLHF.

The rearrangement joins TRBV6-5 to TRBJ1-6; weak D call: TRBD1 (6 bases). This CDR3 spans 14 amino acids. Germline-derived CDR1 and CDR2 are MNHEY and SVGAGI. Trimming took off 2 bases at V and 8 bases at J, with 10 bases between the two ends. CDR3 DNA sequence: TGTGCCAGCAGTTACGGGGACACAGATTCACCCCTCCACTTT. Encoded protein: CASSYGDTDSPLHF.